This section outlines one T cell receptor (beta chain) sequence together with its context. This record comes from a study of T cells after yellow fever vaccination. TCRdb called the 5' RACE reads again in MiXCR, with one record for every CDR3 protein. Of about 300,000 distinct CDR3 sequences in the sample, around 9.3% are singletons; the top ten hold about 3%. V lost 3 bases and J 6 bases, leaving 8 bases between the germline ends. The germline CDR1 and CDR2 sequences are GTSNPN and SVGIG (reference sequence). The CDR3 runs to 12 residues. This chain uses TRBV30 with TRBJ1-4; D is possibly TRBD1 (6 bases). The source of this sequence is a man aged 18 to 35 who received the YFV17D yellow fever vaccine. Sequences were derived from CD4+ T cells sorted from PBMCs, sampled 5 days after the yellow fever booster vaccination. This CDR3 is CAWRGTHEKLFF. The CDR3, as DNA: TGTGCCTGGAGGGGGACACATGAAAAACTGTTTTTT.